Listed here are 2 T cell receptor beta chains from one sample, sequenced in a study of cytomegalovirus exposure and HLA in healthy donors. Use of 60 Vbeta and 13 Jbeta primers characterized the PCR. Sequencing used immunoSEQ multiplex PCR; TCRdb keeps in-frame clones, though not all of them. This table holds approximately 40,000 clones. The sequenced sample was PBMCs. The receptors shown here come from a human donor in good health.

The J gene is TRBJ2-1, the V gene TRBV18; 11 positions match TRBD2. CDR1 and CDR2 (germline): KGHSH, LQKENI. Trimming removed 5 bases from V and 5 bases from J; junction bases left unmatched: 14. This CDR3 is built from 18 residues. The CDR3 loop is CASSSTGPSGGINNEQFF. The CDR3 nucleotides are TGTGCCAGCTCATCCACCGGCCCTAGCGGGGGGATAAACAATGAGCAGTTCTTC.

The rearrangement links TRBV30 to TRBJ2-7, with D possibly matching TRBD2 (5 bases). The CDR3 consists of 14 residues. The germline V gene encodes CDR1 GTSNPN and CDR2 SVGIG (reference sequence). Trimming left V 0 bases short and J 7 bases short, with 16 bases between. The CDR3 nucleotides are TGTGCCTGGAGTGTAATAGGCCAGGCGGGTGAGCAGTACTTC. It is translated as CAWSVIGQAGEQYF.